This T cell receptor (beta chain) was sequenced for a study of blood T cell repertoires in COVID-19. Whole-study context: The study drew acute and convalescent COVID-19 samples from the United States, Italy and Spain. T cells, B-cell-depleted T cells, or PBMCs provided the cDNA or gDNA that served as material.

As handled by the study authors: It was from reference gene primer amplification that nucleated cell counts were estimated. Assay: immunoSEQ multiplex PCR; the TCRdb copy retains only in-frame clones and omits some. The V and J calls and clone size were taken over from that table, and D and trimming were inferred from the DNA. This table holds some 240,000 clones, around 86% found once. The TCR sequence derives from a woman aged 60 to 75 with active or convalescent COVID-19. Sample: peripheral blood.

CDR3 protein: CASSRGQGTLGSYEQYF. In nucleotides, the CDR3 is TGTGCCAGCAGTCGGGGACAGGGGACACTTGGCTCCTACGAGCAGTACTTC. V and J are TRBV6-6 and TRBJ2-7, with 10 bases matching TRBD1. V shed 5 bases and J 0 bases; nucleotides not matched to a gene: 10. The CDR3 runs 17 residues. The germline CDR1 and CDR2 sequences are MNHNY and SVGAGI (reference sequence).